This T cell receptor beta chain comes out of a study of regulatory T cells in long-lasting Graves disease. The time point is: newly diagnosed GD, antithyroid drugs for less than 3 months. Extracted PBMC RNA gave rise to the TCR library. Study-wide results and limits: Favored gene segments in persistent disease were TRBV28, TRBJ1-2 and TRBJ2-5.

In building TCR beta libraries, iRepertoire HTBI primers were used together with Arm-PCR of CDR3 regions. One entry per CDR3 protein results from TCRdb running MiXCR on the multiplex PCR reads. Of around 400,000 distinct CDR3 sequences listed, 15% to 19% are singletons. The CDR3 totals 17 residues. V lost 3 bases, J lost 6 bases, and 20 bases lay in between. Germline V gene data show CDR1 as SGHVS and CDR2 as FNYEAQ. Only a few counts were recorded for this clonotype. Its antigen remains unidentified. This receptor was obtained from a female donor with Graves disease. Sequencing was performed on peripheral blood mononuclear cells (PBMCs), taken at new diagnosis, from a patient treated with antithyroid drugs. The J gene is TRBJ2-2, the V gene TRBV7-6, with D perhaps matching TRBD2 (6 bases). The CDR3 coding sequence is TGTGCCAGCAGCTTTTTCCCCTCCGGGACTCCGGCCGGGGAGCTGTTTTTT. This sequence encodes CASSFFPSGTPAGELFF.